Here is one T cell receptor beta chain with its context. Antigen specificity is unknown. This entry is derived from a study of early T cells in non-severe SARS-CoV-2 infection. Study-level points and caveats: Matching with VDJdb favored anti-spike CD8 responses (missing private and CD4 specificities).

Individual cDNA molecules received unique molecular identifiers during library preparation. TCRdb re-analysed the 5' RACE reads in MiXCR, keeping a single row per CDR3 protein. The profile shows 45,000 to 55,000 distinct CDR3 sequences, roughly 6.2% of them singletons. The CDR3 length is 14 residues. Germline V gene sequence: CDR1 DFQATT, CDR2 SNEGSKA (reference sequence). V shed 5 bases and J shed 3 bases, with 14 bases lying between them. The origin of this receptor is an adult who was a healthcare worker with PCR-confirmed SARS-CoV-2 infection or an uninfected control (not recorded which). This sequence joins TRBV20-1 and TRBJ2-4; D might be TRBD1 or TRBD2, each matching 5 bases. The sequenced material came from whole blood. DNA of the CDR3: TGCAGTGCTCCGTCCAGGGACCTCAAAAACATTCAGTACTTC. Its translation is CSAPSRDLKNIQYF.